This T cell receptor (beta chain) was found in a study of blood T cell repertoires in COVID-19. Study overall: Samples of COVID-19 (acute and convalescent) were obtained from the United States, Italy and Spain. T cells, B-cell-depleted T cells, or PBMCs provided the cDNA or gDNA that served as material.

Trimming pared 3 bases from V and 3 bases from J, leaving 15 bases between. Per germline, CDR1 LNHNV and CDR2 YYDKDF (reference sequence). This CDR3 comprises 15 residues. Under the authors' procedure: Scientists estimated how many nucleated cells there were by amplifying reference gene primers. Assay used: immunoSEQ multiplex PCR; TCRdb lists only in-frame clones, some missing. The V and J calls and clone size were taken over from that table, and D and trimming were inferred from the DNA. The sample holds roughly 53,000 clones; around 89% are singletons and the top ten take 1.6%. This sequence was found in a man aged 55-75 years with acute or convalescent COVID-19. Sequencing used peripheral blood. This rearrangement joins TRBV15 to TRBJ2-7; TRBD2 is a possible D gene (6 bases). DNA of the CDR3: TGTGCCACCAGCAGGGAGGGAATCGGCTACTACGAGCAGTACTTC. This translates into CATSREGIGYYEQYF.